The 18 T cell receptor beta chains given below trace back to one sample, sequenced in a study of blood T cell repertoires in COVID-19. TCRdb keeps only in-frame clones here, not all; method: immunoSEQ multiplex PCR. The table records under 130,000 clones, more than 70% of them present only once. What was sequenced was peripheral blood. The receptors come from a woman aged 55-75 years with acute or convalescent COVID-19.

The chain has TRBV27 and TRBJ2-7; TRBD1 matches at 8 bases. This CDR3 region has 14 residues. The V segment lost 5 bases and the J segment 2 bases; nucleotides outside the gene matches: 5. The germline gives CDR1 MNHEY, CDR2 SMNVEV (reference sequence). CDR3 sequence: CASSPSGGPYEQYF. The CDR3 DNA is TGTGCCAGCAGTCCCTCAGGGGGCCCCTACGAGCAGTACTTC.

This CDR3 reads CASNGGNTGELFF. In DNA form, the CDR3 reads TGCGCCAGCAATGGCGGCAACACCGGGGAGCTGTTTTTT. The V and J genes are TRBV10-1 and TRBJ2-2; no reliable D call. Trimming pared 7 bases from V and 2 bases from J, leaving 8 bases between. There are 13 residues in the CDR3. CDR1 is WNHNN and CDR2 is SYGVQD in the germline V gene (reference sequence).

In this sample, this clone turned up a few times. The V gene is TRBV11-3, the J gene TRBJ2-3, with D perhaps matching TRBD2 (5 bases). Germline CDR1 is SGHNT and CDR2 is YENEEA. Trimming cost V 7 bases and J 3 bases, with 11 bases left between them. The CDR3 runs to 13 residues. The CDR3 coding sequence is TGTGCCAGCACCCTGGACTGGACAGATACGCAGTATTTT. This encodes CASTLDWTDTQYF.

This clone appeared a single time. This chain links TRBV6-5 with TRBJ1-1; weak D call: TRBD1 (6 bases). Trimming removed 5 bases at V and 8 bases at J, with 12 bases between. The CDR3 loop spans 12 amino acids. The germline CDR1 and CDR2 sequences are MNHEY and SVGAGI. The CDR3 loop is CASSTGQAEAFF. The CDR3 DNA sequence: TGTGCCAGCAGTACAGGGCAGGCAGAAGCTTTCTTT.

The chain is built from TRBV3-1 (or the pseudogene TRBV3-2) and TRBJ1-1; 12 bases match TRBD1. The CDR3 has 13 amino acids. The trim removed 4 bases at V and 9 bases at J, leaving 3 bases unmatched. Germline lookup yields CDR1 LGHDT and CDR2 YNNKEL (reference sequence). This chain's CDR3 is CASSRDRGRKAFF. The CDR3 coding sequence is TGTGCCAGCAGCCGGGACAGGGGGCGCAAAGCTTTCTTT.

This clone was observed a few times. In nucleotides, the CDR3 is TGTGCCAGCGGGACTAGCGGGCACATAGATACGCAGTATTTT. Its translation is CASGTSGHIDTQYF. V usage is TRBV7-3 and J usage is TRBJ2-3; 12 nucleotides align to TRBD2. Germline CDR1 reads SGHTA; CDR2 reads FQGTGA. The CDR3 length is 14 residues. Trimming took 8 bases from V and 5 from J; bases not matched to a gene: 5.

The chain recombines TRBV7-3 with TRBJ1-1, with D possibly TRBD1 on 6 matching bases. Germline V gene lookup returns CDR1 SGHTA and CDR2 FQGTGA. The V end was cut by 5 bases, the J end by 0 bases, with 16 bases between. The CDR3 contains 16 residues. The DNA of the CDR3 is TGTGCCAGCAGCCCAGCGGGGGCGAGGATGAACACTGAAGCTTTCTTT. Its protein is CASSPAGARMNTEAFF.

The chain recombines TRBV6-5 with TRBJ1-1; D is possibly TRBD1 (6 bases). This CDR3 is built from 12 residues. Germline V gives CDR1 MNHEY, CDR2 SVGAGI. Trimming shortened V by 6 bases and J by 10 bases, and 15 bases separated the two germline ends. This chain's CDR3 is CASSPGPQGAFF. Here the CDR3 DNA reads TGTGCCAGCAGCCCCGGCCCACAGGGAGCTTTCTTT.

V usage is TRBV29-1 and J usage is TRBJ2-6; the D gene is possibly TRBD1 (5 bases). This CDR3 contains 13 residues. V was shortened by 6 bases and J by 8 bases, with 14 bases between the two germline ends. Germline V gene lookup returns CDR1 SQVTM and CDR2 ANQGSEA. Here the CDR3 reads CSVSGLSSNVLTF. The CDR3 bases are TGCAGCGTCTCAGGGCTCTCGTCCAACGTCCTGACTTTC. The complete variable domain, with remaining parts taken from reference TRBV29-1 and TRBJ2-6, reads SAVISQKPSRDICQRGTSLTIQCQVDSQVTMMFWYRQQPGQSLTLIATANQGSEATYESGFVIDKFPISRPNLTFSTLTVSNMSPEDSSIYLCSVSGLSSNVLTFGAGSRLTVL.

This clone came up once. The chain combines TRBV2 with TRBJ2-1, with unresolved D. This CDR3 is built from 15 residues. Germline V gene data show CDR1 as SNHLY and CDR2 as FYNNEI. The ends were cut back, 4 bases at V and 5 bases at J, with 15 bases in the middle. The CDR3, as DNA: TGTGCCAGCAGTGCCCCCGAGCGCAATAACAATGAGCAGTTCTTC. Its translation is CASSAPERNNNEQFF.

The chain links TRBV13 to TRBJ1-1; 7 bases are shared with TRBD1. The CDR3 has 16 amino acids. The germline V gene encodes CDR1 PRHDT and CDR2 FYEKMQ (reference sequence). V trimming: 3 bases; J trimming: 1 base; junction bases outside the gene matches: 8. The CDR3 reads CASSFYFAGGNTEAFF. In nucleotides, the CDR3 is TGTGCCAGCAGCTTTTATTTTGCAGGGGGGAACACTGAAGCTTTCTTT.

This rearrangement joins TRBV5-1 to TRBJ1-3, with 7 bases fitting TRBD1. J was trimmed by 4 bases and V by 1 base; bases with no gene match: 5. The CDR3 sequence is 15 residues long. Per germline, CDR1 SGHRS and CDR2 YFSETQ. Here the CDR3 reads CASSLSMGQGNTIYF. CDR3 nucleotide sequence: TGCGCCAGCAGCTTGTCTATGGGACAGGGAAACACCATATATTTT.

This sequence joins TRBV24-1 and TRBJ1-1; D is perhaps TRBD1 (5 bases). V lost 5 bases and J lost 7, with 10 bases in between. The CDR3 runs 12 residues. Germline assignment: CDR1 KGHDR and CDR2 SFDVKD. CDR3 loop: CATSGQGGEAFF. CDR3 DNA sequence: TGTGCCACCAGTGGCCAGGGCGGTGAAGCTTTCTTT.

This rearrangement joins TRBV5-1 to TRBJ2-5; 9 bases map to TRBD1. The CDR3 has 16 amino acids. From germline, CDR1 is SGHRS and CDR2 YFSETQ. V trimming: 5 bases; J trimming: 4 bases; junction bases outside the gene matches: 12. This chain's CDR3 is CASRLGTGLMGETQYF. For the CDR3, the DNA is TGCGCCAGCAGACTCGGGACAGGGCTCATGGGAGAGACCCAGTACTTC.

This chain links TRBV13 with TRBJ2-3; TRBD1 agrees at 9 bases. V trimming: 5 bases; J trimming: 5 bases; junction bases outside the gene matches: 8. Germline V gene sequence: CDR1 PRHDT, CDR2 FYEKMQ (reference sequence). The CDR3 loop spans 15 amino acids. CDR3 sequence (DNA): TGTGCCAGCAGCAACAGGGGGCTCCATGGAGATACGCAGTATTTT. As protein: CASSNRGLHGDTQYF. Filled out from reference TRBV13 and TRBJ2-3, the complete variable domain reads AAGVIQSPRHLIKEKRETATLKCYPIPRHDTVYWYQQGPGQDPQFLISFYEKMQSDKGSIPDRFSAQQFSDYHSELNMSSLELGDSALYFCASSNRGLHGDTQYFGPGTRLTVL.

The rearrangement joins TRBV3-1 (or the pseudogene TRBV3-2) to TRBJ2-6, with D possibly TRBD1 on 5 matching bases. Germline V gene sequence: CDR1 LGHDT, CDR2 YNNKEL (reference sequence). Trimming took 3 bases from V and 2 from J, leaving 5 bases between them. The CDR3 length is 14 residues. CDR3: CASSHRAGANVLTF. In DNA, the CDR3 is TGTGCCAGCAGCCACAGGGCTGGGGCCAACGTCCTGACTTTC.

The V and J genes are TRBV7-9 and TRBJ1-1; D possibly corresponds to TRBD1 (6 bases). V lost 5 bases and J 0 bases, leaving 10 bases between the germline ends. The germline V gene has CDR1 SEHNR and CDR2 FQNEAQ (reference sequence). The CDR3 is made up of 14 amino acids. The CDR3 DNA is TGTGCCAGCAGCAAGTCAGGGGTGAACACTGAAGCTTTCTTT. Its protein is CASSKSGVNTEAFF.

This chain uses TRBV6-5 with TRBJ1-2, with D possibly being TRBD1 (6 bases). CDR3 size: 13 residues. From germline, CDR1 is MNHEY and CDR2 SVGAGI. V lost 4 bases and J 4 bases, leaving 10 bases between the germline ends. In DNA form, the CDR3 reads TGTGCCAGCAGTTGGGACACCTTCTATGGCTACACCTTC. Encoded protein: CASSWDTFYGYTF.